The 30 T cell receptor beta chains below were found in one sample sequenced in a study of OX40 agonist ivuxolimab in advanced cancers. Data came from immunoSEQ multiplex PCR; TCRdb stores just in-frame clones and leaves some out. This sample has over 55,000 clones, with 65% to 90% found just once. The specimen comprised CD4+ or CD8+ T cells sorted from blood, sampled in a trial of the OX40 agonist ivuxolimab. These receptor sequences come from an adult with an advanced solid tumor such as melanoma, head and neck, liver or kidney cancer.

V and J are TRBV27 and TRBJ2-3; perhaps TRBD2 as D (6 bases). CDR1 is MNHEY and CDR2 is SMNVEV in the germline V gene (reference sequence). The CDR3 spans 12 residues. The ends were cut back, 4 bases at V and 4 bases at J, with 6 bases in the middle. CDR3 nucleotide sequence: TGTGCCAGCAGTTCGGGGGCAGATACGCAGTATTTT. Translating it yields CASSSGADTQYF.

The CDR3 here is CASSYSPNTNSPLHF. In DNA, the CDR3 is TGTGCCAGCAGTTACTCCCCGAATACTAATTCACCCCTCCACTTT. The rearrangement links TRBV6-5 to TRBJ1-6, with D uncertain. Trimming shortened V by 0 bases and J by 6 bases, and 9 bases separated the two germline ends. Germline V gene sequence: CDR1 MNHEY, CDR2 SVGAGI. The CDR3 covers 15 residues.

This clone was counted only a few times. The chain has TRBV5-1 and TRBJ2-2; 7 positions agree with TRBD2. Trimming removed 6 bases from V and 6 bases from J; junction bases left unmatched: 14. From germline, CDR1 is SGHRS and CDR2 YFSETQ. The length of the CDR3 is 16 residues. CDR3 in DNA: TGCGCCAGCACCTTAGATAGCGGGCTTTCACCCGGGGAGCTGTTTTTT. The encoded protein is CASTLDSGLSPGELFF.

The V gene is TRBV5-6, the J gene TRBJ2-5; a possible D gene is TRBD2 (6 bases). This CDR3 spans 15 amino acids. The V gene's germline CDR1 is SGHDT and CDR2 YYEEEE. The germline V and J ends were trimmed by 2 bases and 4 bases, with 15 bases remaining between them. CDR3 sequence reads: CASSLPETRRETQYF. The CDR3 DNA sequence: TGTGCCAGCAGCTTACCCGAGACTAGAAGAGAGACCCAGTACTTC.

The chain carries TRBV9 and TRBJ1-6, with D possibly TRBD1 on 5 matching bases. The germline V gene has CDR1 SGDLS and CDR2 YYNGEE. The V and J ends lost 0 bases and 10 bases respectively, with 14 bases between them. This CDR3 is 15 amino acids long. The CDR3 spells CASSVAPRPGSPLHF. The CDR3 coding sequence is TGTGCCAGCAGCGTAGCTCCCCGACCAGGGTCACCCCTCCACTTT.

The chain links TRBV18 to TRBJ2-1; D is possibly TRBD1 (6 bases). V was clipped by 5 bases and J by 4 bases, with 15 bases between them. This CDR3 contains 15 residues. Germline V gene lookup returns CDR1 KGHSH and CDR2 LQKENI. CDR3 sequence: CASSGWTAMYNEQFF. For the CDR3, the DNA is TGTGCCAGCTCAGGCTGGACAGCCATGTACAATGAGCAGTTCTTC.

The rearrangement uses TRBV7-2 and TRBJ2-3; D could derive from TRBD1 or TRBD2 (5 bases each). Germline lookup yields CDR1 SGHTA and CDR2 FQGNSA. The CDR3 totals 16 residues. The V end lost 5 bases, the J end lost 3 bases, and 18 bases lay between the germline ends. CDR3 nucleotides: TGTGCCAGCAGCGTAAGGGGCGTGGGCGGGACAGATACGCAGTATTTT. Protein sequence: CASSVRGVGGTDTQYF.

The V and J genes are TRBV29-1 and TRBJ2-7, with D unclear. Germline V lookup: CDR1 SQVTM, CDR2 ANQGSEA. V lost 7 bases to trimming and J lost 0 bases, with 7 bases between them. The CDR3 has 11 residues. This CDR3 reads CSGGDSYEQYF. The CDR3 DNA reads as TGCAGCGGAGGAGACTCCTACGAGCAGTACTTC.

The rearrangement uses TRBV9 and TRBJ1-3; possibly TRBD1 for D (5 bases). The V gene's germline CDR1 is SGDLS and CDR2 YYNGEE. The CDR3 length is 17 residues. V gave up 4 bases and J gave up 0 bases, with 17 bases separating them. CDR3 residues: CASSLQRGRDSGNTIYF. The CDR3 region has the DNA TGTGCCAGCAGCCTACAGAGGGGCAGGGACTCTGGAAACACCATATATTTT. Supplemented by reference TRBV9 and TRBJ1-3, the full variable domain reads DSGVTQTPKHLITATGQRVTLRCSPRSGDLSVYWYQQSLDQGLQFLIQYYNGEERAKGNILERFSAQQFPDLHSELNLSSLELGDSALYFCASSLQRGRDSGNTIYFGEGSWLTVV.

Relative to its sample, this clone is medium-sized. The chain uses TRBV4-1 and TRBJ2-1; the D is unclear. Trimming cost V 1 base and J 0 bases, with 10 bases left between them. Germline V lookup: CDR1 MGHRA, CDR2 YSYEKL. The CDR3 consists of 16 residues. The CDR3 sequence: CASSQVNMLSYNEQFF. The CDR3 nucleotides read TGCGCCAGCAGCCAAGTTAATATGCTCTCCTACAATGAGCAGTTCTTC.

The rearrangement uses TRBV5-4 and TRBJ1-2; TRBD1 agrees at 9 bases. Looked up from germline, CDR1 is SGHNT and CDR2 is YYREEE (reference sequence). V lost 2 bases, J lost 3 bases, and 8 bases stayed unmatched. The CDR3 is made up of 16 amino acids. Here the CDR3 DNA reads TGTGCCAGCAGCTTACCTGGGACAGGGCTTTACTATGGCTACACCTTC. Protein product: CASSLPGTGLYYGYTF.

The V call is TRBV5-4, the J call TRBJ2-1, with 12 bases that match TRBD1. V gave up 3 bases and J gave up 7 bases; unmatched junction bases: 5. The CDR3 totals 15 residues. Germline-derived CDR1 and CDR2 are SGHNT and YYREEE (reference sequence). Here the CDR3 reads CASSSGDRGLNEQFF. The CDR3 region has the DNA TGTGCCAGCAGCTCCGGGGACAGGGGGCTTAATGAGCAGTTCTTC.

This sequence joins TRBV11-2 and TRBJ1-4; 7 nucleotides line up with TRBD1. V lost 4 bases and J lost 4; bases outside the gene matches: 6. Germline lookup yields CDR1 SGHAT and CDR2 FQNNGV. This CDR3 region has 15 residues. The CDR3 DNA reads TGTGCCAGCAGCTCAAGGGGACAGATTAATGAAAAACTGTTTTTT. Its protein is CASSSRGQINEKLFF. The whole variable domain, filled in from reference TRBV11-2 and TRBJ1-4, reads EAGVAQSPRYKIIEKRQSVAFWCNPISGHATLYWYQQILGQGPKLLIQFQNNGVVDDSQLPKDRFSAERLKGVDSTLKIQPAKLEDSAVYLCASSSRGQINEKLFFGSGTQLSVL.

The chain links TRBV11-3 to TRBJ1-6; D unclear. The germline V gene has CDR1 SGHNT and CDR2 YENEEA. The CDR3 loop spans 14 amino acids. V was shortened by 2 bases and J by 7 bases, with 9 bases between the two germline ends. CDR3 bases: TGTGCCAGCAGCTTACAGAACAGAAATTCACCCCTCCACTTT. Translating gives CASSLQNRNSPLHF.

The genes are TRBV5-5 and TRBJ2-1, with D possibly being TRBD1 (6 bases). CDR3 length equals 15 residues. In germline, CDR1 is SGHKS, CDR2 YYEKEE (reference sequence). Between the trimmed V and J ends, which lost 2 bases and 3 bases, there was a span of 12 bases. For the CDR3, the DNA is TGTGCCAGCAGCTTACAGGGTAGCCTCTACAATGAGCAGTTCTTC. Protein: CASSLQGSLYNEQFF.

The J gene is TRBJ2-3, the V gene TRBV7-9; no firm D call. V dropped 5 bases and J dropped 0 bases, with 6 bases sitting between them. Germline loops: CDR1 SEHNR, CDR2 FQNEAQ (reference sequence). CDR3 length: 13 residues. CDR3 bases: TGTGCCAGCAGCCCGCCTAGCACAGATACGCAGTATTTT. Translation gives CASSPPSTDTQYF.

In this sample, this clone turned up once. The chain recombines TRBV5-4 with TRBJ2-5; 8 nucleotides align to TRBD2. Per germline, CDR1 SGHNT and CDR2 YYREEE (reference sequence). This CDR3 comprises 13 residues. V trimming: 4 bases; J trimming: 1 base; junction bases outside the gene matches: 0. CDR3 region: CASSGTSQETQYF. The DNA for the CDR3 is TGTGCCAGCAGCGGGACTAGCCAAGAGACCCAGTACTTC.

V gene TRBV2 combines with J gene TRBJ2-5; TRBD1 or TRBD2 may be the D gene (5 bases each). CDR3 length: 13 residues. Germline V gene data show CDR1 as SNHLY and CDR2 as FYNNEI. V lost 2 bases to trimming and J lost 5 bases, with 9 bases between them. Written as DNA, the CDR3 is TGTGCCAGCAGTGAATTGGGGGTCGAGACCCAGTACTTC. It specifies CASSELGVETQYF.

The V call is TRBV7-9, the J call TRBJ1-2; D might be TRBD1 (5 bases). CDR1 and CDR2 (germline): SEHNR, FQNEAQ (reference sequence). This CDR3 comprises 13 residues. V gave up 5 bases and J gave up 6 bases, with 13 bases separating them. The CDR3 DNA is TGTGCCAGCAGCCTTGGGCAGGGCCATGGCTACACCTTC. As protein: CASSLGQGHGYTF.

This clone appeared a single time. The chain recombines TRBV27 with TRBJ2-3, with D perhaps TRBD2 (6 bases). Germline V gives CDR1 MNHEY, CDR2 SMNVEV (reference sequence). The CDR3 is made up of 18 amino acids. Trimming cost V 0 bases and J 5 bases, with 21 bases left between them. The CDR3 reads CASSLSFRGGSPGDTQYF. The CDR3, as DNA: TGTGCCAGCAGTTTATCATTCCGTGGGGGGTCCCCGGGAGATACGCAGTATTTT.

The CDR3 region is CASSLRLASYNEQFF. As DNA, the CDR3 is TGTGCCAGCAGCTTAAGACTAGCCTCCTACAATGAGCAGTTCTTC. J is TRBJ2-1 and V is TRBV7-9, with 7 bases aligning to TRBD2. Germline CDR1 and CDR2: SEHNR and FQNEAQ (reference sequence). This CDR3 spans 15 amino acids. J was trimmed by 0 bases and V by 2 bases; bases with no gene match: 1.

The chain links TRBV6-1 to TRBJ1-2, with 7 nucleotides matching TRBD1. Germline assignment: CDR1 MNHNS and CDR2 SASEGT. The length of the CDR3 is 14 residues. Losses at the gene ends were 1 base for V and 1 base for J; bases not matched to a gene: 0. The DNA for the CDR3 is TGTGCCAGCAGTGAAGGGGACAGTAACTATGGCTACACCTTC. This translates into CASSEGDSNYGYTF.

The chain uses TRBV5-4 and TRBJ1-2; weak D call: TRBD1 (5 bases). Germline V gene sequence: CDR1 SGHNT, CDR2 YYREEE (reference sequence). This CDR3 comprises 14 residues. Trimming took off 3 bases at V and 7 bases at J, with 16 bases between the two ends. CDR3 in amino acids: CASSWWTGQGGYTF. In nucleotides, the CDR3 is TGTGCCAGCAGCTGGTGGACCGGGCAGGGTGGCTACACCTTC.

The chain combines TRBV19 with TRBJ2-2; D ambiguous. The V gene's germline CDR1 is LNHDA and CDR2 SQIVND (reference sequence). The CDR3 contains 14 residues. The V end lost 3 bases, the J end lost 4 bases, and 9 bases lay between the germline ends. In DNA form, the CDR3 reads TGTGCCAGTAGTATCGACCCAAGCACCGGGGAGCTGTTTTTT. It specifies CASSIDPSTGELFF.

This chain links TRBV2 with TRBJ2-2; D may be TRBD1 or TRBD2 (5 bases each). Germline CDR1 and CDR2: SNHLY and FYNNEI. CDR3 length equals 15 residues. V gave up 7 bases and J gave up 2 bases, with 14 bases separating them. The CDR3 spells CASKPGTTNTGELFF. CDR3 bases: TGTGCCAGCAAACCCGGGACCACTAACACCGGGGAGCTGTTTTTT.

As DNA, the CDR3 is TGTGCCATCAGTGAGTCGGGACTAGCGGGAGCCTACGAGCAGTACTTC. Translated, it gives CAISESGLAGAYEQYF. The chain is built from TRBV10-3 and TRBJ2-7; 14 bases align to TRBD2. J gave up 2 bases and V 0 bases, and 0 bases lay outside the gene matches. Germline CDR1 and CDR2: ENHRY and SYGVKD. The CDR3 has 16 amino acids.

The chain couples TRBV2 to TRBJ1-2, with D perhaps TRBD1 (5 bases). The CDR3 has 15 amino acids. V lost 5 bases and J 1 base, leaving 14 bases between the germline ends. The V gene's germline CDR1 is SNHLY and CDR2 FYNNEI. The CDR3 nucleotides read TGTGCCAGCAGTTTCACAGGTTTCGTTAACTATGGCTACACCTTC. Encoded protein: CASSFTGFVNYGYTF.

This chain connects TRBV4-1 to TRBJ2-7, with TRBD1 as a possible D gene (5 bases). The length of the CDR3 is 15 residues. The V and J ends lost 1 base and 9 bases respectively, with 19 bases between them. CDR1 is MGHRA, CDR2 YSYEKL, per germline. CDR3 coding DNA: TGCGCCAGCAGCCAAGTCGGGCAGGGTAAGAGTTCGCAGTACTTC. Translation gives CASSQVGQGKSSQYF.

The chain uses TRBV5-4 and TRBJ1-1; weak D call: TRBD1 (6 bases). Trimming stripped 4 bases from V and 3 bases from J, with 10 bases between. This CDR3 is built from 13 residues. The germline gives CDR1 SGHNT, CDR2 YYREEE (reference sequence). The DNA of the CDR3 is TGTGCCAGCAGCAACCCAGGGGACACTGAAGCTTTCTTT. It specifies CASSNPGDTEAFF.

This chain joins TRBV2 and TRBJ1-1; D call uncertain. The germline V gene has CDR1 SNHLY and CDR2 FYNNEI. The CDR3 has 12 amino acids. The ends were cut back, 7 bases at V and 2 bases at J, with 8 bases in the middle. The CDR3 reads CASMRDNTEAFF. CDR3 nucleotides: TGTGCCAGCATGAGAGATAACACTGAAGCTTTCTTT.